This T cell receptor (beta chain) was captured by sequencing in a study of T cell responses to AZD1222 COVID-19 vaccine. Study-wide background: Combined were second doses at about 4 or about 12 weeks.

The method was immunoSEQ multiplex PCR; TCRdb's version includes in-frame clones alone and lacks a portion of them. Of about 110,000 clones in the sample, 70% to 85% were seen once. With regard to this clone: Its specificity is not known.

Notes on the study in general: Compared with day 0, the breadth and depth of the Spike-specific TCR repertoire rose significantly after two doses of AZD1222. Recipients of AZD1222 seropositive at baseline numbered only 5 or 6.

The receptor's source is an adult in good health. The input for sequencing was peripheral blood, taken on day 0 of AZD1222 vaccination.

CDR3 DNA: TGTGCCAGCAGTTTTGGAGGGTTCTCTGGCTACACCTTC. Encoded protein: CASSFGGFSGYTF. The V call is TRBV27, the J call TRBJ1-2; no firm D call. The V gene's germline CDR1 is MNHEY and CDR2 SMNVEV (reference sequence). With 3 bases removed from V and 7 bases from J, the gap between germline ends came to 12 bases. This CDR3 region has 13 residues.